This T cell receptor (beta chain) originates from a study of a mutant IDH1 vaccine in newly diagnosed glioma. Study context: Patients came in for eight vaccinations, in weeks 1, 3, 5, 7, 11, 15, 19 and 23. Those enrolled had earlier been treated with radiotherapy, temozolomide, or both, mostly both. Findings of the study overall: Evidence of vaccine-induced immune responses was documented in 85% to 95% of patients.

Specified time point: week 23, last vaccination. All doses held 300 ug of mutant IDH1 20-mer peptide, with topical imiquimod. There were new WHO grade 3 or 4 astrocytomas in the donors, and these were IDH1-mutant and ATRX-lost. This CDR3 comprises 15 residues. Trimming took 8 bases from V and 3 from J, leaving 22 bases between them. Germline-derived CDR1 and CDR2 are SQVTM and ANQGSEA. The repertoire was sequenced with immunoSEQ multiplex PCR; TCRdb's copy has only in-frame clones and lacks some. The sample has about 55,000 clones; 80% are singletons. In the case of this clone: The antigen is not known.

The rearrangement joins TRBV29-1 to TRBJ1-2; perhaps TRBD1 as D (5 bases). This material consisted of PBMCs, taken from a glioma patient whose treatment included an IDH1 peptide vaccine. The source is a man aged 35-49 years with glioma. The CDR3 DNA reads TGCAGCTCAGAACCCCACGGTCGCAGGGACTATGGCTACACCTTC. This gives the protein CSSEPHGRRDYGYTF.